This T cell receptor beta chain was observed in a study of blood T cell repertoires in COVID-19. The repertoire was sequenced with immunoSEQ multiplex PCR; TCRdb's copy has only in-frame clones and lacks some. Of approximately 250,000 clones in the sample, 85% were seen once. The origin of this receptor is a middle-aged man with acute or convalescent COVID-19. Sequencing was carried out using peripheral blood.

The CDR3 region is CASSQRTGSSYNSPLHF. The CDR3 DNA reads as TGTGCCAGCAGCCAGAGGACAGGGAGCTCCTATAATTCACCCCTCCACTTT. The chain has TRBV5-4 and TRBJ1-6, with 8 bases fitting TRBD1. Germline V gene data show CDR1 as SGHNT and CDR2 as YYREEE (reference sequence). This CDR3 comprises 17 residues. Losses at the gene ends were 4 bases for V and 0 bases for J; bases not matched to a gene: 6.